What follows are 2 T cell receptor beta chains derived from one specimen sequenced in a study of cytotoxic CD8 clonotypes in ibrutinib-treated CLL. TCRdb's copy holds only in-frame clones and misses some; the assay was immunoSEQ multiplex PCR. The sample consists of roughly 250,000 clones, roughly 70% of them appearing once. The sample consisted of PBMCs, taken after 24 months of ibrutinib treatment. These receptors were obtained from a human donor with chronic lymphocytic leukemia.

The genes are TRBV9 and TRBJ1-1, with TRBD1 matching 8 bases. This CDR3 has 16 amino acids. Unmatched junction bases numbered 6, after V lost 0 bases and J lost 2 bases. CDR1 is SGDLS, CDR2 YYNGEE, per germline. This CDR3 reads CASSVDLQGVNTEAFF. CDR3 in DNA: TGTGCCAGCAGCGTAGACCTACAGGGGGTAAACACTGAAGCTTTCTTT.

The CDR3 DNA is TGCAGCGTTGGTAGAGTAGACGAGCAGTACTTC. Translated: CSVGRVDEQYF. This chain uses TRBV29-1 with TRBJ2-7, with D hard to call. CDR3 length equals 11 residues. Trimming took 4 bases from V and 5 from J, leaving 9 bases between them. Germline lookup yields CDR1 SQVTM and CDR2 ANQGSEA.